This TCR beta chain was recorded in a study of beta chain features in type 1 diabetes. Study details: Cells sorted and examined across all samples totaled almost 110 million. General study findings and limits: Type 1 diabetes patients showed a moderate but significant shortening of TCRB CDR3s in all four CD4+ subsets.

Expressed TCRB transcripts got sequenced, as all isolated RNA was reverse transcribed. Repertoires were generated with immunoSEQ multiplex PCR, while TCRdb's copy carries only in-frame clones and drops some. Of 500,000 to 850,000 clones in the sample, around an eighth are singletons; the top ten hold roughly 0.04%. This clone has more than one count but fewer than ten. Its antigen is as yet unknown. Germline loops: CDR1 SQVTM, CDR2 ANQGSEA. V gave up 4 bases and J gave up 6 bases; unmatched junction bases: 5. The CDR3 sequence is 12 residues long. The rearrangement links TRBV29-1 to TRBJ1-2; 7 nucleotides align to TRBD1. Material: naive CD4+ T cells from blood. This sequence was found in a man younger than 30 with type 1 diabetes. The CDR3 sequence is CSVGDREHGYTF. CDR3 bases: TGCAGCGTTGGAGACAGGGAACATGGCTACACCTTC. Based on the CDR3 plus reference TRBV29-1 and TRBJ1-2, the full variable domain is SAVISQKPSRDICQRGTSLTIQCQVDSQVTMMFWYRQQPGQSLTLIATANQGSEATYESGFVIDKFPISRPNLTFSTLTVSNMSPEDSSIYLCSVGDREHGYTFGSGTRLTVV.